These 2 T cell receptor beta chains were all obtained from the same sample, sequenced in a study of blood T cell repertoires in COVID-19. Assay: immunoSEQ multiplex PCR; the TCRdb copy retains only in-frame clones and omits some. Here the sample spans about 160,000 clones, over 75% being singletons. The material sequenced was peripheral blood. Every receptor here comes from a man aged 65 to 79 who had recovered from COVID-19.

The chain combines TRBV6-5 with TRBJ1-2; TRBD1 aligns across 8 bases. J was trimmed by 4 bases and V by 6 bases; bases with no gene match: 4. CDR3 length: 13 amino acids. CDR1 and CDR2 (germline): MNHEY, SVGAGI. This CDR3 reads CASRAGGFYGYTF. The CDR3 region has the DNA TGTGCCAGCAGAGCAGGGGGCTTCTATGGCTACACCTTC.

The chain uses TRBV27 and TRBJ1-2; maybe TRBD1 (6 bases). Trimming left V 0 bases short and J 4 bases short, with 9 bases between. The germline V gene has CDR1 MNHEY and CDR2 SMNVEV (reference sequence). The CDR3 contains 14 residues. The chain's CDR3 is CASSLSGDTYGYTF. The CDR3 DNA sequence: TGTGCCAGCAGTTTATCGGGGGACACCTATGGCTACACCTTC.